This T cell receptor (beta chain) comes out of a study of blood T cells in healthy people across ages. Findings of the study overall: Older age coincided with a roughly linear decline in TCR beta diversity per million T cells.

Through a sample-barcoded 5' primer and a J-beta primer mix, a second PCR was run for roughly 7 to 11 cycles. TCRdb called the 5' RACE reads again in MiXCR, with one record for every CDR3 protein. This sample has 920,000 or so distinct CDR3 sequences; 40% to 50% occur once, and the top ten carry around 18%. The draw of peripheral blood yielded ten milliliters from each donor. Trimming took 6 bases from V and 6 from J, leaving 10 bases between them. This CDR3 comprises 12 residues. Germline lookup yields CDR1 MDHEN and CDR2 SYDVKM. Note on this clonotype: Its cognate antigen is unknown.

The clonotype was recovered from a woman in her sixties in good health. The V call is TRBV28, the J call TRBJ2-3, with D possibly being TRBD2 (6 bases). The sample consisted of blood. CDR3 protein: CASSWGRDTQYF. The CDR3 coding sequence is TGTGCCAGCAGCTGGGGGAGGGATACGCAGTATTTT.